A selection of T cell receptor beta chains follows, all from one sample in a study of CD8+ T cells in alopecia areata. Profiled with immunoSEQ multiplex PCR; TCRdb holds only in-frame clones, not every one. The sample has some 150,000 clones, around 83% seen once. The material was CD8+ T cells sorted from blood, obtained at week 4, from a patient treated with tofacitinib. The receptors were gathered from a human donor with alopecia areata. The CDR3 runs from the conserved cysteine through the conserved F or W. Each record gives: D gene, V gene, clone size, J gene, CDR3 protein. The D gene is left open where the match is weak. Size values are once, few and many counts, or a class for expanded clones, and some rows have none.

D: TRBD2
V: TRBV4-1
size: -
J: TRBJ2-3
CDR3: CASSFGTTAKDTQYF

D: -
V: TRBV5-5
size: -
J: TRBJ2-2
CDR3: CASSPGTSNTGELFF

D: -
V: TRBV27
size: -
J: TRBJ2-7
CDR3: CASSLGLSYEQYF

D: -
V: TRBV27
size: -
J: TRBJ2-2
CDR3: CASSLTAGENTGELFF

D: -
V: TRBV11-2
size: few
J: TRBJ1-4
CDR3: CASSETGGLANEKLFF

D: -
V: TRBV5-8
size: -
J: TRBJ1-1
CDR3: CASSFGQNEAFF

D: TRBD2
V: TRBV27
size: -
J: TRBJ2-7
CDR3: CASSLSWRESSYEQYF

D: -
V: TRBV19
size: -
J: TRBJ1-5
CDR3: CASSIDIGQYSNQPQHF

D: -
V: TRBV29-1
size: -
J: TRBJ2-7
CDR3: CSVDFVTGMGYEQYF

D: TRBD2
V: TRBV6-6
size: -
J: TRBJ2-1
CDR3: CASSGTSGEQFF